This T cell receptor (beta chain) was observed in a study of vaccination effects on CD4 cells after COVID-19. Regarding this clone: Its antigen is unknown.

Produced via immunoSEQ multiplex PCR; TCRdb's table is partial and in-frame only. The sample has roughly 59,000 clones, 75% to 85% seen once. Study findings and constraints: Late post-vaccination samples showed marked contraction of infection- and vaccine-induced clones.

Trimming took 6 bases from V and 6 from J, leaving 6 bases between them. CDR1 and CDR2 (germline): MNHEY, SVGAGI. This CDR3 is built from 11 residues. Under the ViraFEST assay, PBMC were stimulated with viral peptide pools so that antigen-specific CD4+ T cells expanded. Sequencing was performed afterwards. Subsequent to a culture period of about nine days, CD4+ T cells were isolated. Two doses of either BNT162b2 or mRNA-1273 were given to each participant. No vaccinee had earlier SARS-CoV-2 infection, and nucleocapsid antibodies were negative. This sequence was found in a human donor who received a COVID-19 vaccine. The chain recombines TRBV6-5 with TRBJ2-4, with D unresolved. The source was CD4+ T cells from PBMCs cultured with HCoV-OC43 spike peptides, collected after COVID-19 vaccination. Subset described: HCoV-OC43 spike overlapping peptide pool stimulation. DNA of the CDR3: TGTGCCAGCAGGTCAGCAAACATTCAGTACTTC. Amino acid sequence: CASRSANIQYF.